The 27 T cell receptor beta chains below come from one sample, sequenced in a study of CD8 T cells in Susac syndrome. With random hexamers, 0.5 to 1 ug RNA was reverse transcribed. One entry per CDR3 protein results from TCRdb running MiXCR on the immunoSEQ multiplex PCR reads. This sample has 400,000 to 550,000 distinct CDR3 sequences; approximately 85% occur once, and the top ten carry approximately 0.12%. Input material: CD8+ T cells from PBMCs. These receptors all stem from a human donor with multiple sclerosis.

The CDR3 reads CAWSPYWRGYQETQYF. In nucleotides, the CDR3 is TGTGCCTGGAGTCCATACTGGCGGGGGTACCAAGAGACCCAGTACTTC. V and J are TRBV30 and TRBJ2-5, with 7 bases that match TRBD2. There are 16 residues in the CDR3. With V trimmed by 2 bases and J by 0 bases, 9 bases remained unmatched. CDR1 is GTSNPN, CDR2 SVGIG, per germline (reference sequence). The variable domain in full, with the rest retrieved from reference TRBV30 and TRBJ2-5, is SQTIHQWPATLVQPVGSPLSLECTVEGTSNPNLYWYRQAAGRGLQLLFYSVGIGQISSEVPQNLSASRPQDRQFILSSKKLLLSDSGFYLCAWSPYWRGYQETQYFGPGTRLLVL.

The gene calls are TRBV27 and TRBJ1-1; D uncertain. The CDR3 is 11 amino acids. Trimming removed 3 bases from V and 7 bases from J, with 6 bases in between. The germline gives CDR1 MNHEY, CDR2 SMNVEV (reference sequence). This CDR3 reads CASSFGDEAFF. DNA of the CDR3: TGTGCCAGCAGTTTCGGAGATGAAGCTTTCTTT.

This clonotype was counted once. J is TRBJ2-1 and V is TRBV19; maybe TRBD2 (5 bases). The CDR3 totals 14 residues. V was clipped by 6 bases and J by 10 bases, with 19 bases between them. CDR1 LNHDA and CDR2 SQIVND come from the germline V gene (reference sequence). CDR3 DNA: TGTGCCAGTAGAGGGCTAGCTCAAGTCGGAGAGCAGTTCTTC. It translates to CASRGLAQVGEQFF.

The chain couples TRBV4-1 to TRBJ2-3, with a weak D call TRBD1 (5 bases). Germline V gene data show CDR1 as MGHRA and CDR2 as YSYEKL. Trimming took 0 bases from V and 6 from J, leaving 16 bases between them. This CDR3 contains 16 residues. The CDR3 bases are TGCGCCAGCAGCCAAGATCCCTCCCTTACAGGCGATACGCAGTATTTT. Residues: CASSQDPSLTGDTQYF.

The V gene is TRBV29-1, the J gene TRBJ2-2, with a weak D call TRBD1 (5 bases). Looked up from germline, CDR1 is SQVTM and CDR2 is ANQGSEA. CDR3 length: 12 residues. V lost 6 bases and J lost 8, with 13 bases in between. The CDR3 region has the DNA TGCAGCGTACAGACAGAAACGGGGGAGCTGTTTTTT. It specifies CSVQTETGELFF.

This chain uses TRBV20-1 with TRBJ1-2; no clear D gene. Trimming pared 0 bases from V and 1 base from J, leaving 9 bases between. Germline CDR1 and CDR2: DFQATT and SNEGSKA (reference sequence). The CDR3 is 14 residues long. The CDR3, as DNA: TGCAGTGCTAGAGATTTAGGAGTTAACTATGGCTACACCTTC. This translates into CSARDLGVNYGYTF.

This chain connects TRBV3-1 to TRBJ2-7, with TRBD2 matching over 7 bases. This CDR3 comprises 15 residues. After removal of 3 bases from V and 0 bases from J, the junction contained 5 bases not matched to a gene. Germline V lookup: CDR1 LGHDT, CDR2 YNNKEL (reference sequence). This chain's CDR3 is CASSHLAESSYEQYF. The CDR3 DNA reads as TGTGCCAGCAGCCACCTAGCGGAAAGCTCCTACGAGCAGTACTTC.

V and J are TRBV3-1 and TRBJ2-2, with 7 positions matching TRBD1. This CDR3 comprises 16 residues. CDR1 is LGHDT, CDR2 YNNKEL, per germline (reference sequence). The V and J ends lost 3 bases and 7 bases, in that order; junction bases with no gene match: 11. In DNA, the CDR3 is TGTGCCAGCAGCCAGACAGGGTGGCGGTTCGGCGGGGAGCTGTTTTTT. Protein sequence: CASSQTGWRFGGELFF.

The genes are TRBV30 and TRBJ2-3, with D possibly being TRBD1 (5 bases). Trimming removed 2 bases at V and 4 bases at J, with 25 bases between. The CDR3 spans 18 residues. Germline V gives CDR1 GTSNPN, CDR2 SVGIG (reference sequence). The CDR3 loop is CAWSLHPGIEWSADTQYF. CDR3 DNA sequence: TGTGCCTGGAGTCTCCACCCAGGGATCGAATGGAGCGCAGATACGCAGTATTTT.

The chain joins TRBV4-1 to TRBJ2-7; 8 bases fit TRBD1. CDR1 and CDR2 from the germline V gene are MGHRA and YSYEKL. V was pared by 1 base and J by 4 bases, with 6 bases of the junction left unmatched. The CDR3 loop spans 15 amino acids. The DNA of the CDR3 is TGCGCCAGCAGCCAAGGGACAGGGTCTACTTACGAGCAGTACTTC. This encodes CASSQGTGSTYEQYF.

This chain links TRBV10-3 with TRBJ2-2; tentative D call: TRBD2 (6 bases). The CDR3 spans 15 residues. Deletions cut 3 bases from V and 3 bases from J, with 11 bases between. Germline V gene sequence: CDR1 ENHRY, CDR2 SYGVKD. CDR3 nucleotides: TGTGCCATCAGTGAAGGCGGGGTCTACACCGGGGAGCTGTTTTTT. Translation gives CAISEGGVYTGELFF.

V gene TRBV13 combines with J gene TRBJ2-1; TRBD1 matches at 11 bases. The CDR3 is made up of 16 amino acids. Germline V gives CDR1 PRHDT, CDR2 FYEKMQ (reference sequence). Losses at the gene ends were 3 bases for V and 7 bases for J; bases not matched to a gene: 8. CDR3 sequence (DNA): TGTGCCAGCAGCTTCCCGGGACAGGGGGTATTGAATGAGCAGTTCTTC. Amino acid sequence: CASSFPGQGVLNEQFF.

The rearrangement joins TRBV4-1 to TRBJ1-1; no reliable D call. Germline CDR1 MGHRA, CDR2 YSYEKL. The germline V and J ends were trimmed by 4 bases and 4 bases, with 13 bases remaining between them. This CDR3 contains 14 residues. The DNA of the CDR3 is TGCGCCAGCAGCCGGGCAGACGTGGGCACTGAAGCTTTCTTT. Translated: CASSRADVGTEAFF.

This clonotype was detected only a few times. The chain carries TRBV6-5 and TRBJ1-2, with D perhaps matching TRBD1 (6 bases). The CDR3 loop spans 15 amino acids. V gave up 4 bases and J gave up 4 bases, with 16 bases separating them. The V gene's germline CDR1 is MNHEY and CDR2 SVGAGI. As DNA, the CDR3 is TGTGCCAGCAGTTCTGGCCCGGGGGCGATCTATGGCTACACCTTC. This translates into CASSSGPGAIYGYTF.

The V call is TRBV20-1, the J call TRBJ2-1; possible D gene TRBD2, 5 bases. In germline, CDR1 is DFQATT, CDR2 SNEGSKA (reference sequence). The CDR3 sequence is 10 residues long. Trimming took 1 base from V and 12 from J, leaving 7 bases between them. The CDR3 spells CSARGGGQFF. DNA of the CDR3: TGCAGTGCTAGAGGCGGAGGGCAGTTCTTC.

In this sample, this clonotype turned up once. The chain recombines TRBV6-5 with TRBJ2-3; possible D gene TRBD2, 6 bases. Germline CDR1 is MNHEY and CDR2 is SVGAGI. Trimming removed 2 bases from V and 4 bases from J, with 13 bases in between. The CDR3 loop spans 15 amino acids. CDR3 sequence reads: CASSYGGSVADTQYF. The CDR3 region has the DNA TGTGCCAGCAGTTACGGGGGGTCTGTGGCAGATACGCAGTATTTT.

The chain employs TRBV6-1 and TRBJ1-1, with 12 bases identical to TRBD1. Germline V gene data show CDR1 as MNHNS and CDR2 as SASEGT. The CDR3 covers 16 residues. The V and J ends lost 6 bases and 3 bases, in that order; junction bases with no gene match: 8. The CDR3: CASRIGTGGDYTEAFF. DNA of the CDR3: TGTGCCAGCAGAATTGGGACAGGGGGCGATTACACTGAAGCTTTCTTT.

This clonotype was observed a single time. The chain is built from TRBV6-2 or TRBV6-3 and TRBJ1-1; D uncertain. This CDR3 region has 15 residues. Trimming removed 0 bases at V and 1 base at J, with 9 bases between. From germline, CDR1 is MNHEY and CDR2 SVGEGT. The CDR3 protein is CASSYSKLGNTEAFF. CDR3 nucleotide sequence: TGTGCCAGCAGTTACTCGAAATTAGGGAACACTGAAGCTTTCTTT.

J is TRBJ2-1 and V is TRBV4-2, with 7 bases identical to TRBD1. The CDR3 covers 12 residues. Germline lookup yields CDR1 LGHNA and CDR2 YNFKEQ. After removal of 5 bases from V and 12 bases from J, the junction contained 7 bases not matched to a gene. CDR3 nucleotide sequence: TGTGCCAGCAGCTACACACAGGGGTTGCAGTTCTTC. It yields the protein CASSYTQGLQFF.

The J gene is TRBJ2-7, the V gene TRBV24-1; TRBD1 aligns across 9 bases. Germline trimming cut 7 bases from V and 6 bases from J; bases unmatched to any gene: 12. Germline CDR1 and CDR2: KGHDR and SFDVKD. This CDR3 has 15 amino acids. This CDR3 is CATSPGDRDFSEQYF. The CDR3, as DNA: TGTGCCACCAGCCCAGGGGACAGGGATTTTTCCGAGCAGTACTTC.

The chain carries TRBV14 and TRBJ2-1; D unresolved. CDR1 and CDR2 (germline): SGHDN, FVKESK. The CDR3 is made up of 13 amino acids. With 3 bases removed from V and 8 bases from J, the gap between germline ends came to 11 bases. CDR3 in amino acids: CASSQPIFDEQFF. The CDR3 DNA reads as TGTGCCAGCAGCCAGCCCATCTTCGATGAGCAGTTCTTC.

V gene TRBV9 combines with J gene TRBJ2-3, with 15 bases matching TRBD2. Germline V gene sequence: CDR1 SGDLS, CDR2 YYNGEE. With 4 bases clipped from V and 2 bases from J, the junction kept 11 bases outside the gene matches. The CDR3 loop spans 19 amino acids. The CDR3 sequence is CASSTGQGLAGGPTDTQYF. CDR3 nucleotides: TGTGCCAGCAGCACCGGCCAGGGACTAGCGGGAGGCCCCACAGATACGCAGTATTTT.

This clonotype appeared once. V usage is TRBV15 and J usage is TRBJ2-1; D call uncertain. Germline CDR1 LNHNV, CDR2 YYDKDF (reference sequence). The V end was cut by 0 bases, the J end by 5 bases, with 8 bases between. The CDR3 length is 14 residues. In DNA form, the CDR3 reads TGTGCCACCAGCAGAGATCTGGGCGACAATGAGCAGTTCTTC. This codes for CATSRDLGDNEQFF.

The chain uses TRBV7-6 and TRBJ2-5, with D hard to call. Deletions cut 1 base from V and 4 bases from J, with 7 bases between. The CDR3 loop spans 13 amino acids. Germline V lookup: CDR1 SGHVS, CDR2 FNYEAQ. Here the CDR3 reads CASSLEWGETQYF. The CDR3 DNA reads as TGTGCCAGCAGCTTAGAGTGGGGAGAGACCCAGTACTTC.

The rearrangement uses TRBV29-1 and TRBJ1-3; unclear D gene. The CDR3 is 15 amino acids. V lost 2 bases, J lost 0 bases, and 11 bases lay in between. Germline V CDR1 and CDR2: SQVTM, ANQGSEA. CDR3 coding DNA: TGCAGCGTTGAACGACAAGGGAACTCTGGAAACACCATATATTTT. As protein: CSVERQGNSGNTIYF.

This chain joins TRBV20-1 and TRBJ2-1; 13 positions match TRBD2. Germline CDR1 DFQATT, CDR2 SNEGSKA (reference sequence). CDR3 length: 18 residues. V shed 0 bases, J shed 0 bases, and the junction held 5 bases outside the gene matches. CDR3 DNA sequence: TGCAGTGCTAGAGACGGGACTAGCGGGGTAATCTCCTACAATGAGCAGTTCTTC. Protein: CSARDGTSGVISYNEQFF.

The chain is built from TRBV5-1 and TRBJ2-2; D remains ambiguous. V was cut by 3 bases and J by 6 bases, with 15 bases left in between. The CDR3 runs 15 residues. Germline loops: CDR1 SGHRS, CDR2 YFSETQ. The CDR3 nucleotides read TGCGCCAGCAGCTCCGGTATTACGGTTTCCGGGGAGCTGTTTTTT. Protein sequence: CASSSGITVSGELFF.